This TCR beta chain stems from a study of cytomegalovirus exposure and HLA in healthy donors. Study-wide background: Previous work identified roughly 120 million unique TCR beta sequences from around 200 million T cells.

Both 60 Vbeta primers and 13 Jbeta primers went into the PCR. Sequencing used immunoSEQ multiplex PCR; TCRdb keeps in-frame clones, though not all of them. The sample lists about 130,000 clones, around 72% occurring once. The CDR3 extends over 15 amino acids. Trimming removed 9 bases from V and 5 bases from J, with 21 bases in between. In germline, CDR1 is SGHRS, CDR2 YFSETQ. Sequencing used PBMCs. The source is a man aged 25-45 years in good health and CMV-seronegative. The J gene is TRBJ2-1, the V gene TRBV5-1, with a weak D call TRBD1 (5 bases). The DNA for the CDR3 is TGCGCCACCTCCTGGGGCGGACCCGAGAACAATGAGCAGTTCTTC. This codes for CATSWGGPENNEQFF.